Shown below are 31 T cell receptor beta chains from a single sample sequenced in a study of T-cell reconstitution after alpha-beta-depleted transplantation in children. Unique molecular identifiers were used to barcode this TCRbeta library. TCRdb reprocessed the PCR reads via MiXCR and lists one record per CDR3 protein. The profile covers around 180,000 distinct CDR3 sequences, with approximately 12% appearing a single time and 13% taken by the ten largest. The material was PBMCs, obtained before TCRalphabeta/CD19-depleted stem cell transplant. These receptor sequences come from a boy aged 2-15 years with acute myeloid leukemia, due to receive a stem cell transplant.

This clonotype was seen ten or more times. J is TRBJ1-3 and V is TRBV5-1; the match to TRBD1 covers 7 bases. Germline V gene lookup returns CDR1 SGHRS and CDR2 YFSETQ. V was clipped by 4 bases and J by 4 bases; unmatched bases: 2. The CDR3 covers 13 residues. This CDR3 reads CASSKGQGNTIYF. The DNA for the CDR3 is TGCGCCAGCAGCAAGGGACAGGGAAACACCATATATTTT.

This clonotype was found many times. The chain uses TRBV20-1 and TRBJ2-2, with TRBD2 identical over 9 bases. The CDR3 runs 14 residues. Germline V gives CDR1 DFQATT, CDR2 SNEGSKA (reference sequence). The J segment lost 2 bases and the V segment lost 3 bases, leaving 1 base of the junction unmatched. The DNA for the CDR3 is TGCAGTGCTAGCCTAGCGGGAAACACCGGGGAGCTGTTTTTT. Protein product: CSASLAGNTGELFF.

A note on this clonotype: Possible read error: a much larger clone is one base away. V gene TRBV7-9 combines with J gene TRBJ1-2; D not certain. V was pared by 7 bases and J by 1 base, with 10 bases between. CDR1 and CDR2 from the germline V gene are SEHNR and FQNEAQ (reference sequence). This CDR3 has 13 amino acids. CDR3 DNA sequence: TGTGCCAGCACCATTTCCTGTAACTATGGCTACACCTTC. It yields the protein CASTISCNYGYTF.

This clonotype was seen repeatedly, ten times or more. The rearrangement joins TRBV9 to TRBJ2-7, with a tentative D call TRBD2 (5 bases). Germline lookup yields CDR1 SGDLS and CDR2 YYNGEE. CDR3 length equals 14 residues. V lost 4 bases to trimming and J lost 0 bases, with 11 bases between them. The CDR3 region is CASSPRADSYEQYV. Written as DNA, the CDR3 is TGTGCCAGCAGCCCGAGGGCGGACTCCTACGAGCAGTACGTC.

At least ten counts were recorded for this clonotype. The chain combines TRBV7-9 with TRBJ2-5; 7 positions agree with TRBD1. V shed 6 bases and J 1 base; nucleotides not matched to a gene: 2. This CDR3 contains 13 residues. Germline lookup yields CDR1 SEHNR and CDR2 FQNEAQ (reference sequence). Written as DNA, the CDR3 is TGTGCCAGCAGAGACAGGGTCCAAGAGACCCAGTACTTC. Its protein is CASRDRVQETQYF. The full variable domain, completed using reference TRBV7-9 and TRBJ2-5, is DTGVSQNPRHKITKRGQNVTFRCDPISEHNRLYWYRQTLGQGPEFLTYFQNEAQLEKSRLLSDRFSAERPKGSFSTLEIQRTEQGDSAMYLCASRDRVQETQYFGPGTRLLVL.

This clonotype was detected ten times or more. The chain has TRBV5-1 and TRBJ1-2, with D perhaps TRBD1 (5 bases). V was cut by 6 bases and J by 0 bases, with 9 bases left in between. The CDR3 has 13 amino acids. Germline assignment: CDR1 SGHRS and CDR2 YFSETQ. Here the CDR3 reads CASKGTSNYGYTF. Here the CDR3 DNA reads TGCGCCAGCAAGGGGACCTCTAACTATGGCTACACCTTC.

The V and J genes are TRBV4-1 and TRBJ1-1; 9 nucleotides agree with TRBD1. Losses at the gene ends were 5 bases for V and 7 bases for J; bases not matched to a gene: 8. The CDR3 loop spans 14 amino acids. Germline CDR1 is MGHRA and CDR2 is YSYEKL. Here the CDR3 DNA reads TGCGCCAGCAGCACACTACAGGGGGCGGATGAAGCTTTCTTT. Translating gives CASSTLQGADEAFF.

This clonotype showed up many times. This may come from a read error, since a much larger clone is one base off. The conserved phenylalanine or tryptophan is not found at the CDR3 terminus, so this likely reflects a read error. The genes are TRBV7-3 and TRBJ2-5; no clear D gene. The germline V gene has CDR1 SGHTA and CDR2 FQGTGA. This CDR3 has 13 residues. V lost 2 bases and J 5 bases, leaving 9 bases between the germline ends. DNA for the CDR3: TGTGCCAGCAGCTTATCTCTTAGGGAGACCCAGTACTCC. This encodes CASSLSLRETQYS.

This clonotype has at least ten counts. This rearrangement joins TRBV7-8 to TRBJ2-5; the D gene is possibly TRBD2 (5 bases). Trimming took off 1 base at V and 4 bases at J, with 13 bases between the two ends. The CDR3 is 15 amino acids. Germline V gives CDR1 SGHVS, CDR2 FQNEAQ. CDR3 nucleotide sequence: TGTGCCAGCAGCTTAGACCCGCCGGGGATAGAGACCCAGTACTTC. It specifies CASSLDPPGIETQYF.

This clonotype has ten or more counts. The chain combines TRBV6-1 with TRBJ2-6, with 8 bases aligning to TRBD1. Germline CDR1 is MNHNS and CDR2 is SASEGT. The CDR3 has 17 residues. V lost 6 bases and J lost 0; bases outside the gene matches: 7. This chain's CDR3 is CASRQGALSSGANVLTF. In nucleotides, the CDR3 is TGTGCCAGCAGGCAGGGGGCCTTAAGCTCTGGGGCCAACGTCCTGACTTTC.

This clonotype was seen ten or more times. The chain is built from TRBV5-1 and TRBJ1-5; TRBD1 aligns across 10 bases. With V trimmed by 3 bases and J by 8 bases, 5 bases remained unmatched. CDR1 is SGHRS and CDR2 is YFSETQ in the germline V gene. The CDR3 runs 14 residues. CDR3 nucleotides: TGCGCCAGCAGCTCCGGACAGGGGGTTGAGCCCCAGCATTTT. Its protein is CASSSGQGVEPQHF.

This clonotype was counted at least ten times. V usage is TRBV7-6 and J usage is TRBJ1-1; D call uncertain. CDR1 and CDR2 from the germline V gene are SGHVS and FNYEAQ. The CDR3 sequence is 11 residues long. Trimming took 3 bases from V and 8 from J, leaving 7 bases between them. The CDR3 is CASSFGREAFF. The CDR3 coding sequence is TGTGCCAGCAGCTTTGGAAGAGAAGCTTTCTTT.

The table lists this clonotype with a few counts. The chain recombines TRBV6-5 with TRBJ1-2, with 8 bases identical to TRBD1. Trimming took 0 bases from V and 7 from J; bases not matched to a gene: 4. Germline V CDR1 and CDR2: MNHEY, SVGAGI. The CDR3 is 14 residues long. The CDR3 nucleotides are TGTGCCAGCAGTTACTCCTGGACAGGGAGTGGCTACACCTTC. It yields the protein CASSYSWTGSGYTF.

V and J are TRBV19 and TRBJ2-7; 8 bases agree with TRBD2. The CDR3 extends over 12 amino acids. Germline V gene data show CDR1 as LNHDA and CDR2 as SQIVND (reference sequence). The trim removed 8 bases at V and 4 bases at J, leaving 4 bases unmatched. CDR3 in DNA: TGTGCCAGTTCAACTAGCGGATACGAGCAGTACTTC. This translates into CASSTSGYEQYF. Combining the CDR3 with reference TRBV19 and TRBJ2-7 gives the whole variable domain DGGITQSPKYLFRKEGQNVTLSCEQNLNHDAMYWYRQDPGQGLRLIYYSQIVNDFQKGDIAEGYSVSREKKESFPLTVTSAQKNPTAFYLCASSTSGYEQYFGPGTRLTVT.

The rearrangement links TRBV30 to TRBJ2-1; 10 nucleotides line up with TRBD2. The length of the CDR3 is 17 residues. V shed 0 bases and J 3 bases; nucleotides not matched to a gene: 8. Per germline, CDR1 GTSNPN and CDR2 SVGIG (reference sequence). The CDR3 region is CAWSVAGGPEFYNEQFF. The CDR3 DNA reads TGTGCCTGGAGTGTAGCGGGAGGGCCGGAGTTCTACAATGAGCAGTTCTTC.

This clonotype was observed many times. The rearrangement links TRBV14 to TRBJ2-5; D not certain. Trimming removed 4 bases from V and 0 bases from J, with 9 bases in between. The CDR3 sequence is 14 residues long. The germline V gene encodes CDR1 SGHDN and CDR2 FVKESK. CDR3: CASSPLGYQETQYF. For the CDR3, the DNA is TGTGCCAGCAGCCCGCTGGGGTACCAAGAGACCCAGTACTTC.

This clonotype was seen repeatedly, ten times or more. V gene TRBV20-1 combines with J gene TRBJ1-5; D gene ambiguous. Germline V CDR1 and CDR2: DFQATT, SNEGSKA (reference sequence). V was trimmed by 0 bases and J by 0 bases, leaving 9 bases between them. CDR3 size: 15 residues. The CDR3 loop reads CSARDTTISNQPQHF. Here the CDR3 DNA reads TGCAGTGCTAGAGATACCACTATTAGCAATCAGCCCCAGCATTTT.

This clonotype was counted at least ten times. The V call is TRBV11-2, the J call TRBJ2-7; 8 bases are shared with TRBD1. The CDR3 extends over 13 amino acids. Germline CDR1 SGHAT, CDR2 FQNNGV. J was trimmed by 7 bases and V by 4 bases; bases with no gene match: 6. The CDR3 DNA reads as TGTGCCAGCAGCTCCCCGACAGGGGTTGAGCAGTACGTC. This gives the protein CASSSPTGVEQYV.

As regards this clonotype: A much larger clone differs by one base, so this may be a read error. The gene calls are TRBV3-1 and TRBJ2-4; D is uncertain. Germline CDR1 LGHDT, CDR2 YNNKEL (reference sequence). The CDR3 length is 15 residues. The CDR3 coding sequence is TGTGCCAGCTGCCAAGATATGCTAGTAGAAAACATTCAGTACTTC. Its translation: CASCQDMLVENIQYF.

A note on this clonotype: The germline gene is not matched at one end of the junction; a read error may be the cause. This chain connects TRBV20-1 to TRBJ2-7; TRBD2 matches 16 bases. The CDR3 covers 20 residues. CDR1 DFQATT and CDR2 SNEGSKA come from the germline V gene (reference sequence). CDR3 amino acids: CCARDELGTGTSGRAGEQYF. In DNA form, the CDR3 reads TGCTGTGCTAGAGACGAACTTGGAACCGGGACTAGCGGGAGGGCCGGGGAGCAGTACTTC.

Ten or more counts support this clonotype. The genes are TRBV30 and TRBJ2-1; D is unresolved. Trimming removed 2 bases from V and 4 bases from J, with 12 bases in between. The CDR3 is 14 amino acids. From germline, CDR1 is GTSNPN and CDR2 SVGIG (reference sequence). CDR3 nucleotide sequence: TGTGCCTGGAGTTTCAGCAACGGGTACAATGAGCAGTTCTTC. It translates to CAWSFSNGYNEQFF.

This clonotype appeared many times. The rearrangement joins TRBV20-1 to TRBJ2-1; 7 bases map to TRBD2. CDR1 and CDR2 (germline): DFQATT, SNEGSKA (reference sequence). Trimming at V came to 4 bases and at J to 5 bases, leaving 8 bases not matched to a gene. CDR3 length: 14 residues. In DNA form, the CDR3 reads TGCAGTGCTACCCAAGCGGGATTGGACAATGAGCAGTTCTTC. This encodes CSATQAGLDNEQFF.

This clonotype was counted many times. This sequence joins TRBV6-5 and TRBJ1-3, with no clear D. The CDR3 has 14 amino acids. Germline V gene lookup returns CDR1 MNHEY and CDR2 SVGAGI. The germline V and J ends were trimmed by 2 bases and 4 bases, with 9 bases remaining between them. CDR3 loop: CASSYGYSGNTIYF. The DNA of the CDR3 is TGTGCCAGCAGTTACGGGTATTCCGGAAACACCATATATTTT.

In this sample, this clonotype turned up many times. This chain uses TRBV7-2 with TRBJ2-1; D gene unclear. From germline, CDR1 is SGHTA and CDR2 FQGNSA. CDR3 length: 13 residues. Trimming left V 5 bases short and J 5 bases short, with 10 bases between. CDR3 sequence (DNA): TGTGCCAGCAGCATACCCCAGCACAATGAGCAGTTCTTC. Protein sequence: CASSIPQHNEQFF.

This clonotype was observed at least ten times. At one end, the junction sequence differs from germline, possibly due to a read error. The chain couples TRBV7-3 to TRBJ2-2; possibly TRBD1 or TRBD2 for D (5 bases each). Germline V gene data show CDR1 as SGHTA and CDR2 as FQGTGA. This CDR3 region has 15 residues. The CDR3 DNA reads as TGTGTCAGCAGCCTCGGGGCGGCCAACACCGGGGAGCTGTTTTTT. This translates into CVSSLGAANTGELFF.

This clonotype was found many times. This sequence joins TRBV7-8 and TRBJ1-6; weak D call: TRBD1 (6 bases). V lost 5 bases and J 9 bases, leaving 17 bases between the germline ends. CDR1 SGHVS and CDR2 FQNEAQ come from the germline V gene. The CDR3 is 15 residues long. The CDR3 sequence: CASSRRQARTSPLHF. The CDR3 region has the DNA TGTGCCAGCAGCCGTCGACAGGCTCGTACTTCACCCCTCCACTTT.

This clonotype has a count of ten or more. V is TRBV29-1 and J is TRBJ1-1; D unresolved. Germline V gene sequence: CDR1 SQVTM, CDR2 ANQGSEA. V shed 5 bases and J shed 1 base, with 5 bases lying between them. This CDR3 comprises 11 residues. CDR3 region: CSVLQNTEAFF. In DNA form, the CDR3 reads TGCAGCGTTCTCCAGAACACTGAAGCTTTCTTT.

This clonotype was seen more than once but under ten times. The genes are TRBV15 and TRBJ2-5, with 7 bases lining up with TRBD2. This CDR3 has 14 residues. Germline CDR1 LNHNV, CDR2 YYDKDF (reference sequence). V shed 0 bases and J 4 bases; nucleotides not matched to a gene: 2. CDR3 amino acids: CATSRDGLGETQYF. Written as DNA, the CDR3 is TGTGCCACCAGCAGAGATGGACTAGGAGAGACCCAGTACTTC. Variable domain in full (rest from reference TRBV15 and TRBJ2-5): DAMVIQNPRYQVTQFGKPVTLSCSQTLNHNVMYWYQQKSSQAPKLLFHYYDKDFNNEADTPDNFQSRRPNTSFCFLDIRSPGLGDTAMYLCATSRDGLGETQYFGPGTRLLVL.

This clonotype was counted many times. The CDR3 DNA reads as TGTGCCAGCAGTGGGGGAGGCAATCAAGAGACCCAGTACTTC. Protein: CASSGGGNQETQYF. This rearrangement joins TRBV2 to TRBJ2-5; D may be TRBD2 (6 bases). The germline V and J ends were trimmed by 4 bases and 2 bases, with 11 bases remaining between them. The germline gives CDR1 SNHLY, CDR2 FYNNEI. The CDR3 sequence is 14 residues long.

The chain carries TRBV30 and TRBJ2-7; possible D gene TRBD1, 5 bases. Trimming removed 4 bases at V and 3 bases at J, with 25 bases between. This CDR3 has 17 amino acids. In germline, CDR1 is GTSNPN, CDR2 SVGIG (reference sequence). CDR3 loop: CAWKSYIPQDGHYEQYF. For the CDR3, the DNA is TGTGCCTGGAAATCCTATATCCCCCAGGACGGACACTACGAGCAGTACTTC.

This clonotype appeared many times. V usage is TRBV4-1 and J usage is TRBJ2-1; D perhaps matches TRBD2 (6 bases). V was cut by 0 bases and J by 1 base, with 13 bases left in between. This CDR3 comprises 17 residues. Germline CDR1 and CDR2: MGHRA and YSYEKL. CDR3 amino acids: CASSQDRMGLSYNEQFF. DNA for the CDR3: TGCGCCAGCAGCCAAGATAGAATGGGACTTTCCTACAATGAGCAGTTCTTC.